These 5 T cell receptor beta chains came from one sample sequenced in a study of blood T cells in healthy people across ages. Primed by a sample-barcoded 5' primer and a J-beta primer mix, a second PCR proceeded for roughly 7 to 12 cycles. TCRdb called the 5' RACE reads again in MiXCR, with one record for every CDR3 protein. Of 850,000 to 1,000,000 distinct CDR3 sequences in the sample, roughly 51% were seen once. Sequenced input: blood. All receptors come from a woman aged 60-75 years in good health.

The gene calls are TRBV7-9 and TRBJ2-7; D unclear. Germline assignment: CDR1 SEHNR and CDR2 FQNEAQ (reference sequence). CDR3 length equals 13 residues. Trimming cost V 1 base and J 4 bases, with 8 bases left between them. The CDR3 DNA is TGTGCCAGCAGCTTAGGTCCGGAATACGAGCAGTACTTC. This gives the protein CASSLGPEYEQYF.

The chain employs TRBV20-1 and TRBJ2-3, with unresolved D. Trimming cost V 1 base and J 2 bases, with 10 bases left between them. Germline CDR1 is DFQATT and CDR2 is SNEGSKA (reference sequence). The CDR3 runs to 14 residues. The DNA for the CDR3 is TGCAGTGCTAGAGCAGACCGATTCACAGATACGCAGTATTTT. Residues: CSARADRFTDTQYF.

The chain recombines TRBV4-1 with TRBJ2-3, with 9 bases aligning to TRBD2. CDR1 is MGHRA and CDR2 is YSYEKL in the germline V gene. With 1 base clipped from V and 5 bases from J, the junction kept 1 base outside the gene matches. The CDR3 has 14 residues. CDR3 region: CASSQATSGDTQYF. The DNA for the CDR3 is TGCGCCAGCAGCCAAGCGACTAGCGGAGATACGCAGTATTTT.

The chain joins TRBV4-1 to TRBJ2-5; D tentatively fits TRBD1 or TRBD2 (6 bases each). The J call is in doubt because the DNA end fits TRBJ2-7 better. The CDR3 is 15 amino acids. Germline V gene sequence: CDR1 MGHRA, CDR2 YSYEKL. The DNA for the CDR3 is TGCGCCAGCAGCCGAGTGGAGGGGGTTATGAGCGAGCAGTACTTC. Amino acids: CASSRVEGVMSEQYF.

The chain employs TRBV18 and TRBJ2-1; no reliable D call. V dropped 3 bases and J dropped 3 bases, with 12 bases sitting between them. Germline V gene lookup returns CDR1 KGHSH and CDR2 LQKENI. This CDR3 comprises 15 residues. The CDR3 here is CASSPLRSLYNEQFF. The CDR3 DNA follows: TGTGCCAGCTCACCGTTAAGGTCCCTCTACAATGAGCAGTTCTTC.